Below, one T cell receptor beta chain is given with its context. The antigen is not known. The assay was immunoSEQ multiplex PCR, and TCRdb's table has in-frame clones only and misses some. The data hold about 190,000 clones, with roughly 90% observed a single time. The source of the sample is a study of T cell responses to AZD1222 COVID-19 vaccine. The CDR3 spans 12 residues. V was pared by 5 bases and J by 6 bases, with 10 bases between. Germline CDR1 is MDHEN and CDR2 is SYDVKM. Overall study findings and caveats: It should be noted that donors were predominantly white British and more often female, and clonal diversity was possibly underestimated. Researchers report vaccine-associated CD4 TCRs spanning spike, with dominance at 160-218 and 743-854. Baseline testing showed seropositivity in only a handful of AZD1222 recipients.

The TCR sequence derives from an adult in good health. Specimen: peripheral blood, collected on day 0 of AZD1222 vaccination. The rearrangement joins TRBV28 to TRBJ1-1; D is undetermined. The chain's CDR3 is CASSPKGAEAFF. The CDR3 region has the DNA TGTGCCAGCAGTCCTAAAGGCGCTGAAGCTTTCTTT. The whole variable domain, filled in from reference TRBV28 and TRBJ1-1, reads DVKVTQSSRYLVKRTGEKVFLECVQDMDHENMFWYRQDPGLGLRLIYFSYDVKMKEKGDIPEGYSVSREKKERFSLILESASTNQTSMYLCASSPKGAEAFFGQGTRLTVV.